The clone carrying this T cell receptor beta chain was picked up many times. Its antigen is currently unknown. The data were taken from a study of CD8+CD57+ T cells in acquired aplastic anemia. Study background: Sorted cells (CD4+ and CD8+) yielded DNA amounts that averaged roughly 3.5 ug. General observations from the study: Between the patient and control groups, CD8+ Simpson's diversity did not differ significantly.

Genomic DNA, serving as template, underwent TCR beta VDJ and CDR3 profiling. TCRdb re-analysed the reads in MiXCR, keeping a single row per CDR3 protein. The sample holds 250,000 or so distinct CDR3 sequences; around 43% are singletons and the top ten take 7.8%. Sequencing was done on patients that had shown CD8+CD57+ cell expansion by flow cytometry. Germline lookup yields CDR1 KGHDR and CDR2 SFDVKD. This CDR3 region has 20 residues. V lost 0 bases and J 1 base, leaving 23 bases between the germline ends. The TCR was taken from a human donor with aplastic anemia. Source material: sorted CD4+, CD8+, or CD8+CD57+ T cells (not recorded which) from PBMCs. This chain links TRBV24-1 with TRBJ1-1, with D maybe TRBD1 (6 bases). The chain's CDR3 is CATSDLWRQAGLKGNTEAFF. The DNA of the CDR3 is TGTGCCACCAGTGATTTGTGGCGACAGGCCGGTCTAAAGGGGAACACTGAAGCTTTCTTT.